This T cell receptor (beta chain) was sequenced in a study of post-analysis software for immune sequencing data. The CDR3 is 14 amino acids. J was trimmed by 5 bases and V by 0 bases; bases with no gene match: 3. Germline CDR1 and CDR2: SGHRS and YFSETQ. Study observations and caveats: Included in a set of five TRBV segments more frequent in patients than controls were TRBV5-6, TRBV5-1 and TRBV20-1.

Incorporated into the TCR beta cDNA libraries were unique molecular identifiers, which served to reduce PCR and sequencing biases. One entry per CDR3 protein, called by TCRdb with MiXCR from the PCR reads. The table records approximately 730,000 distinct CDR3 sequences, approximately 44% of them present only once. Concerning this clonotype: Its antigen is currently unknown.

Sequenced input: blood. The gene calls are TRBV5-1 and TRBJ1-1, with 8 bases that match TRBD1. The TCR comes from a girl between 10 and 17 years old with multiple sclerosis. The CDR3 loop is CASSLAGGMTEAFF. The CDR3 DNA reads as TGCGCCAGCAGCTTGGCAGGGGGCATGACTGAAGCTTTCTTT.